This TCR beta chain was sequenced in a study of blood T cell repertoires in COVID-19. The overall study: Acute and convalescent COVID-19 samples came from the United States, Italy and Spain. PBMCs, B-cell-depleted T cells, or T cells were the source of the cDNA or gDNA that made up the material.

Authors' analysis steps: Reference gene primer amplification gave estimated nucleated cell counts. TCRdb's copy holds only in-frame clones and misses some; the assay was immunoSEQ multiplex PCR. The DNA was the basis for D and trimming; V, J and clone size are from that table. The table lists 200,000 to 250,000 clones, roughly 87% of them singletons. Residents of about two dozen US areas, aged about 18 to 100 years, made up the participants. This CDR3 is built from 13 residues. Trimming removed 4 bases from V and 1 base from J; junction bases left unmatched: 1. Germline loops: CDR1 SGHDN, CDR2 FVKESK.

This chain connects TRBV14 to TRBJ2-7, with 7 bases identical to TRBD1. The origin of this receptor is a woman aged 25 to 45 with acute COVID-19. The sample consisted of PBMCs or T cells enriched from blood (not recorded which). The CDR3 nucleotides are TGTGCCAGCAGCCCGGGACAGTCCTACGAGCAGTACTTC. It translates to CASSPGQSYEQYF.